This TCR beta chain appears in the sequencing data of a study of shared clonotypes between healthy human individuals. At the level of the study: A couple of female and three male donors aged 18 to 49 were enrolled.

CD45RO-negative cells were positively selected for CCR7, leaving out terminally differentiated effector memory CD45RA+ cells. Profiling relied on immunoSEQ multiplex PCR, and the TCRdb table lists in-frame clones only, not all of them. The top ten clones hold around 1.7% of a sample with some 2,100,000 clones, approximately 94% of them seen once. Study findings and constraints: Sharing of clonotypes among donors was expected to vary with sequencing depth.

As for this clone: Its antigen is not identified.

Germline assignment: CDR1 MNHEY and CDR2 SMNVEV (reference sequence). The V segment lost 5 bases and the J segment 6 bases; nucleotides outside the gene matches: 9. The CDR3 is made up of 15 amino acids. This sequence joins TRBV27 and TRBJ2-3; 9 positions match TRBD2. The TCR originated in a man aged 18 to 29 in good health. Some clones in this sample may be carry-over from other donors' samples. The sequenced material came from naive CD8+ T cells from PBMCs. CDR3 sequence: CASSPLAGVVDTQYF. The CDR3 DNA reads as TGTGCCAGCAGTCCCTTAGCGGGAGTTGTGGATACGCAGTATTTT.